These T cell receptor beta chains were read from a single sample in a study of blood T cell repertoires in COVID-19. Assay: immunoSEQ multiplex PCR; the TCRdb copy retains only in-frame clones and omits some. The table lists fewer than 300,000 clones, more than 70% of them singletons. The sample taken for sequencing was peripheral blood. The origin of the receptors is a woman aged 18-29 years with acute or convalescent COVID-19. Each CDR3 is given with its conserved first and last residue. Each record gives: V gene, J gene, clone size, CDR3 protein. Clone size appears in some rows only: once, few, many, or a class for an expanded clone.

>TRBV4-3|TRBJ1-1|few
CASSQDQGVSTEAFF
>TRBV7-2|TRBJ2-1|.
CASSLANLAGAAYNEQFF
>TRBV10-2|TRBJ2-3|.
CASTIRQMADTQYF
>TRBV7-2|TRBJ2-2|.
CASSFPETGTGELFF
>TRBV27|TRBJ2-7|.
CASSLYPDTSYEQYF
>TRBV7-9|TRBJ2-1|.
CASSLATGTSGYNEQFF
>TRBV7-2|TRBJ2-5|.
CASSLGGTPGTGETQYF
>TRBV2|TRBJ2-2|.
CASRTGQGRLFF
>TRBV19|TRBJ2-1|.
CASKKRDEFEQFF
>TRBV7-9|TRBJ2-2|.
CASREREKGGELFF
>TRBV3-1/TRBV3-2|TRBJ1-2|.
CASSQGIQSGPARNYTF
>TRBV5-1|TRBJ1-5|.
CASSSFDSYSNQPQHF
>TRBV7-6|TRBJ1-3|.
CASSLGRDSGNTIYF
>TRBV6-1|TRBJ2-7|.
CASSDDPAGSYEQYF
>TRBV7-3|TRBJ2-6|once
CASSFQETGANVLTF
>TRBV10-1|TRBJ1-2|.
CASSPADRLYGYTF
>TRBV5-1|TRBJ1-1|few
CASSFRSGQGATEAFF
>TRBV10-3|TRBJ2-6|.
CAISGAGISGANVLTF
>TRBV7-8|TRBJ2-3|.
CASSTPAFSGVQDTQYF
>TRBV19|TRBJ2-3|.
CASSIDLPGTDTQYF
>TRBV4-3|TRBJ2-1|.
CASSSLASRGNEQFF
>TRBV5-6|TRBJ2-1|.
CASSSWVSGSTFPDEQFF
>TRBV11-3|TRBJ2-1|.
CASSLGTSGSYDEQFF
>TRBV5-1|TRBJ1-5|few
CASSLGTGRDSNQPQHF
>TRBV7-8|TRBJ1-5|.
CASSPLAWAGSGVNQPQHF
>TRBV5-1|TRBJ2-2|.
CASSLIDSRELFF
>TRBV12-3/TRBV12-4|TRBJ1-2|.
CASSLGYGYGYTF
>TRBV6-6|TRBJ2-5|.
CASSSNIETQYF
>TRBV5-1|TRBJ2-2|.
CASSPLAGDTGELFF
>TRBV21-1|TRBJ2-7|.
CASSKVGTFCGTGAYEQYF
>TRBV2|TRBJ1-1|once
CASSLPPQGVNTEAFF
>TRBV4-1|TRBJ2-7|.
CASSQETGVGEQYF
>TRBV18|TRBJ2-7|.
CASSPPGGRGHEQYF
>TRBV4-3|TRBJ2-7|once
CASSQDQGLLREQYF
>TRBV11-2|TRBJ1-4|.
CASSLGMSGGNEKLFF
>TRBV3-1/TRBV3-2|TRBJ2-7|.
CASSRGGTQGGAGEQYF
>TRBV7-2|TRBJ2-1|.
CASSQREGYYNEQFF
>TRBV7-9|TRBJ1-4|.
CASSLSGQTGEKLFF
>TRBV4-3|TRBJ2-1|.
CASSQGAGVHRNHNEQFF
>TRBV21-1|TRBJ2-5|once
CASSKVATTKFCQYF